This TCR beta chain was captured by sequencing in a study of T cells in localized non-small cell lung cancer. Study-level findings and limits: The study sequenced only one region of the tumor. As a result, intratumor heterogeneity could not be excluded and remains possible.

Looked up from germline, CDR1 is MDHEN and CDR2 is SYDVKM. The CDR3 extends over 13 amino acids. V lost 1 base, J lost 6 bases, and 10 bases lay in between. Using immunoSEQ multiplex PCR, the repertoire was profiled, and TCRdb retains in-frame clones only, with some absent. The sample yields around 12,000 clones, 80% to 90% seen once. Of note for this clone: The target antigen is unknown.

The source of this sequence is a male donor at least 60 years old with stage I lung adenocarcinoma. The chain is built from TRBV28 and TRBJ2-7; D is unresolved. The specimen comprised peripheral blood, sampled before any cancer treatment. CDR3 DNA: TGTGCCAGCAGTTTATCAGTAGGGATCGAGCAGTACTTC. This translates into CASSLSVGIEQYF.